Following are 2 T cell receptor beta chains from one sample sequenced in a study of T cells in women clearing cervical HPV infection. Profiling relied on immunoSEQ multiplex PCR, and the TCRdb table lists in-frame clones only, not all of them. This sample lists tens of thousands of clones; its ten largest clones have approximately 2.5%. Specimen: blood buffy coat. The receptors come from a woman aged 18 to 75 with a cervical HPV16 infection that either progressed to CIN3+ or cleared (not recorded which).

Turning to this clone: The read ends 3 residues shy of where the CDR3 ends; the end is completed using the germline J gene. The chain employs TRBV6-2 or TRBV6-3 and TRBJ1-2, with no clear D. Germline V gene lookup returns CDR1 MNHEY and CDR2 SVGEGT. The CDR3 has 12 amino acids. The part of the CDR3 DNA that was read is TGTGCCAGCAGTCCGACTGCAGATACC. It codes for CASSPTADT. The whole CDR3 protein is CASSPTADTYTF.

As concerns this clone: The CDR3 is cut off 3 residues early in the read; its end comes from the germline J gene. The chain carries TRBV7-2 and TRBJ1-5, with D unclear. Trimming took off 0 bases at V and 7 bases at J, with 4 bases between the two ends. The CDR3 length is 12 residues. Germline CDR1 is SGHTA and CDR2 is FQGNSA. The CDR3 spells CASSLAGQPQHF. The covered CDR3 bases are TGTGCCAGCAGCTTAGCCGGGCAGCCC.